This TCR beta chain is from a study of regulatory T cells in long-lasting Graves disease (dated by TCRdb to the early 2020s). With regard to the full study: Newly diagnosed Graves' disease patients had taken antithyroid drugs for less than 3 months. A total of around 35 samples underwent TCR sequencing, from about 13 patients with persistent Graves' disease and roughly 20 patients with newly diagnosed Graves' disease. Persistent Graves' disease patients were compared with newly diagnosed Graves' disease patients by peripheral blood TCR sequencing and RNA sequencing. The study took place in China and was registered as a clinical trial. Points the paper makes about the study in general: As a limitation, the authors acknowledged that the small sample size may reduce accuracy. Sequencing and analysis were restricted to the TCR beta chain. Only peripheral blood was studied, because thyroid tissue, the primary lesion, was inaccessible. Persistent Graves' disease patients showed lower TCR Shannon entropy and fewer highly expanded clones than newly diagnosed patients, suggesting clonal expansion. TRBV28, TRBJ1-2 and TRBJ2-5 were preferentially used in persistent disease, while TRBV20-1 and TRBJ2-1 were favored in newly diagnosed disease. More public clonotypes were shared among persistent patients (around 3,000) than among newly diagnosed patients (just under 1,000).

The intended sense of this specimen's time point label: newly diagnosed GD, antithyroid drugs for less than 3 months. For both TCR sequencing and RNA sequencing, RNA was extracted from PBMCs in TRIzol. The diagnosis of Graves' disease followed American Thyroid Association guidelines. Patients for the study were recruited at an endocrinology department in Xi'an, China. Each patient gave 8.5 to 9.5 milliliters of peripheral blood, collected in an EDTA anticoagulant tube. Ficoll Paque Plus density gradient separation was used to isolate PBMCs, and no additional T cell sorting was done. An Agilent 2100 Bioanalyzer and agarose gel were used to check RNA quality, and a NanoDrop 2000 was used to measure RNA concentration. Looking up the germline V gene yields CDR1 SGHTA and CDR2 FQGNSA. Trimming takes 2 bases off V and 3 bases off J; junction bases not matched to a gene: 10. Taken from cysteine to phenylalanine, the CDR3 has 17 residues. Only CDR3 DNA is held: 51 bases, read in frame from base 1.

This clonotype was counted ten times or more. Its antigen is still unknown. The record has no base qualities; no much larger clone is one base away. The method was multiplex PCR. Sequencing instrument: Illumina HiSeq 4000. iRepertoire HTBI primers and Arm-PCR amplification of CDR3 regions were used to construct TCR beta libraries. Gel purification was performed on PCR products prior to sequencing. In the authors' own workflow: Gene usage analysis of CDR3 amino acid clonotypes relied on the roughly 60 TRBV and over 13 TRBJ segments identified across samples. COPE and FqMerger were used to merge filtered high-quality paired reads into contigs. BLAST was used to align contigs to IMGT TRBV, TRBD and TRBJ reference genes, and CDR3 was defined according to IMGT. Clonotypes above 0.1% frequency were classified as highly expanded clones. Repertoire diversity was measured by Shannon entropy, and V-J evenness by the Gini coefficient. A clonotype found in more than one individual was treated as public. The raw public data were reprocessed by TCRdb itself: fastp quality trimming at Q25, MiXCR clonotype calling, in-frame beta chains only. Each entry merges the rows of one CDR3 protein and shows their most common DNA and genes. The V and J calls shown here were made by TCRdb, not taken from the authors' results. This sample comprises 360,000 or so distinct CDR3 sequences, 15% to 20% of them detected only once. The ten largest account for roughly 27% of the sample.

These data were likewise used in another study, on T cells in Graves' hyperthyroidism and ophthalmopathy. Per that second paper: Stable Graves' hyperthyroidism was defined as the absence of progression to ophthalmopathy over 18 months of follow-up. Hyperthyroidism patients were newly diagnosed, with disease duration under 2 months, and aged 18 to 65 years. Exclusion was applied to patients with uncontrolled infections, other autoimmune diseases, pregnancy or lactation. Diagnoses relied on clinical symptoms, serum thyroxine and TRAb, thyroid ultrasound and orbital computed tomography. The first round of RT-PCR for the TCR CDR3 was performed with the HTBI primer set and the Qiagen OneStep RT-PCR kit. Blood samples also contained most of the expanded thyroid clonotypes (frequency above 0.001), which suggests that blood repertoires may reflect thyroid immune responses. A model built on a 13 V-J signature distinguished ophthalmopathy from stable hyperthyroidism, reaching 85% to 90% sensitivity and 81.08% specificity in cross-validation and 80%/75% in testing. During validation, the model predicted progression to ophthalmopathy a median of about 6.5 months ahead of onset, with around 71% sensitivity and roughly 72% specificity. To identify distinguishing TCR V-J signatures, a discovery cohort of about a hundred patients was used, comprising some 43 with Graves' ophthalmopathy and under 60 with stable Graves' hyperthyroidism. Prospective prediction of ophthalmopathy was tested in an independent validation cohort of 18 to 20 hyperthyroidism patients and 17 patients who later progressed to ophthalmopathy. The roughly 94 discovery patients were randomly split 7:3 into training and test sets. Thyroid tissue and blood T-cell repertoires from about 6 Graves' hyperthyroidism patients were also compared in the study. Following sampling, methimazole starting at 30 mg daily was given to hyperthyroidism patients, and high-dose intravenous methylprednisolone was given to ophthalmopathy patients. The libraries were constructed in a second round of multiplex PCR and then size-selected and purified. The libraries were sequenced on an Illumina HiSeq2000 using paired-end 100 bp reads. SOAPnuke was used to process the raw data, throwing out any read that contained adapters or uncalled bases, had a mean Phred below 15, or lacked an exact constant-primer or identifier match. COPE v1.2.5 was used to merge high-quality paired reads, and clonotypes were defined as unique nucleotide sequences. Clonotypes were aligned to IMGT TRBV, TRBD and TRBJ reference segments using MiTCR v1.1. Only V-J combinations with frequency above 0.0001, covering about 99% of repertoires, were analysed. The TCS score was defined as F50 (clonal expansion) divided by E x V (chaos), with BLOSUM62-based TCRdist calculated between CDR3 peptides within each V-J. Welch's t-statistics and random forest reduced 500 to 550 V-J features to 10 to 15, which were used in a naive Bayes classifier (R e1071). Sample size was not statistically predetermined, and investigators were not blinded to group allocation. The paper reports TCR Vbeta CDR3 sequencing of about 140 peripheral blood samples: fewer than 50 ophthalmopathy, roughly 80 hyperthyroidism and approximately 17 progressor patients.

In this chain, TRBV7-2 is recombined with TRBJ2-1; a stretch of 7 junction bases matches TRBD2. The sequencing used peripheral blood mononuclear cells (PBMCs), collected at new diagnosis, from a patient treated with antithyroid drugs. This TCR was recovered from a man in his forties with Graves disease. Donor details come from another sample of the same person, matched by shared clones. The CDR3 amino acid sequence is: CASSLRGLAAYYNEQFF. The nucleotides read TGTGCCAGCAGCTTACGTGGGCTAGCGGCCTACTACAATGAGCAGTTCTTC. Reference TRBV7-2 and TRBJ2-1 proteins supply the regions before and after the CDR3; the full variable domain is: GAGVSQSPSNKVTEKGKDVELRCDPISGHTALYWYRQSLGQGLEFLIYFQGNSAPDKSGLPSDRFSAERTGGSVSTLTIQRTQQEDSAVYLCASSLRGLAAYYNEQFFGPGTRLTVL.